This TCR beta chain was recovered during a study of CD8 T cells in ankylosing spondylitis (dated by TCRdb to 2017 to 2019). Regarding the study in general: To find TCR variants linked to disease, the study profiled T cell receptor beta repertoires in ankylosing spondylitis patients and healthy donors. The full study cohort was made up of about two dozen ankylosing spondylitis patients and 95 to 130 healthy donors. Peripheral blood was sampled, and synovial fluid was also collected from ankylosing spondylitis patients. The full study reports these points: A TCR beta motif of fewer than 10 highly homologous amino acid variants appeared characteristic of blood from ankylosing spondylitis patients. Significant enrichment of the disease-linked clones was reported in matched synovial fluid samples from ankylosing spondylitis patients. In peripheral blood, the disease-linked clones were found at relatively low frequencies and had a CD8+ phenotype. Some motif variants were previously reported in synovial fluid and blood of reactive arthritis patients, suggesting common disease-initiation mechanisms.

According to the germline V gene (reference sequence), CDR1 reads LNHNV and CDR2 reads YYDKDF. The CDR3 sequence holds 14 residues, the cysteine and phenylalanine included. Only CDR3 DNA remains: 42 bases, in frame from the first base. V is pared back by 1 base and J by 2 bases, with 9 bases lying between the germline termini. Sequencing instrument: Illumina HiSeq 2500. TCR beta libraries were prepared by quantitative 5'-RACE with molecular barcodes. On the study's bioinformatics: To identify disease-linked TCR variants, a new computational method was used, one built on a probabilistic model of VDJ rearrangement. Using fastp at Q25 and MiXCR, TCRdb reprocessed the public reads and kept productive beta chains. A single entry per CDR3 protein holds the most common genes and DNA from its merged rows. The V and J calls and clone size are TCRdb's, not the authors'. Here the sample has more than 650,000 distinct CDR3 sequences; roughly 10% occur a single time. The ten largest clones represent approximately 0.51% of the sample.

Note on this clonotype: It lacks a known antigen. No base qualities exist here, and no much larger clone lies one base off it.

The receptor chain draws on TRBV15 and TRBJ2-7, and the D gene may be TRBD2, 6 bases matching. The sequencing input was blood, either unsorted or a sorted T cell fraction (not recorded which). The TCR originated in a male donor with ankylosing spondylitis. For the CDR3, the sequence is CATSRAGVAYEQYF. The DNA sequence is TGTGCCACCAGCAGAGCGGGGGTTGCCTACGAGCAGTACTTC. The CDR3, completed at both ends by the reference TRBV15 and TRBJ2-7 genes, gives the full variable domain DAMVIQNPRYQVTQFGKPVTLSCSQTLNHNVMYWYQQKSSQAPKLLFHYYDKDFNNEADTPDNFQSRRPNTSFCFLDIRSPGLGDTAMYLCATSRAGVAYEQYFGPGTRLTVT.